Detailed here is one T cell receptor (beta chain). Study processing details: Estimation of nucleated cell counts relied on the amplification of reference gene primers. The repertoire was sequenced with immunoSEQ multiplex PCR; TCRdb's copy has only in-frame clones and lacks some. The V and J calls and clone size come from that table; D and trimming were worked out from the DNA. The profile shows a few hundred thousand clones, 88% of them singletons. This sample is part of a study of blood T cell repertoires in COVID-19. As for the study in general: Cohort 3 recovery required two negative PCRs, clearance, or symptom resolution. Sources were T cells, B-cell-depleted T cells, or PBMCs; the material itself was cDNA or gDNA.

The study drew participants aged about 18 to 89 years from roughly 25 US areas. Source material: PBMCs or T cells enriched from blood (not recorded which). This clonotype was obtained from a woman aged 60-70 years in a cohort exposed to, infected with or recovered from COVID-19 (not recorded which).

CDR3 sequence reads: CASSWRGPQPQHF. CDR3 nucleotides: TGTGCCAGCAGCTGGAGGGGTCCTCAGCCCCAGCATTTT. The V and J genes are TRBV5-8 and TRBJ1-5; D possibly corresponds to TRBD1 (5 bases). CDR1 SGHTS and CDR2 YDEGEE come from the germline V gene. CDR3 size: 13 residues. Trimming took 3 bases from V and 6 from J, leaving 10 bases between them.